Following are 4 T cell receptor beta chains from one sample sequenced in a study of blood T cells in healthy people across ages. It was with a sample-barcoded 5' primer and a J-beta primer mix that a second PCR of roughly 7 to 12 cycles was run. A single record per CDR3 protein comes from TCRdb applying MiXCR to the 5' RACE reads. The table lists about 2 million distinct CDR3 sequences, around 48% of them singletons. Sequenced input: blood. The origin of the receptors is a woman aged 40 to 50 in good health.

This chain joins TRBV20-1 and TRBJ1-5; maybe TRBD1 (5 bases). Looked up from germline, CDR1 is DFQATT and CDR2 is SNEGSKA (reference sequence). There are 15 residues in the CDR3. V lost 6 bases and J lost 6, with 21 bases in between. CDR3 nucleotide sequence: TGCAGTGCGAGCTTGGGGGGAGGGAGTTCTCAGCCCCAGCATTTT. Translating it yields CSASLGGGSSQPQHF.

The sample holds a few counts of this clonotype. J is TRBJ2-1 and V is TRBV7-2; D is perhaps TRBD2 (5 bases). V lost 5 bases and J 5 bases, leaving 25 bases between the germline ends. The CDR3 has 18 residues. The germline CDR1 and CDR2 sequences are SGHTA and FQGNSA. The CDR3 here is CASSRRNFTRSSNNEQFF. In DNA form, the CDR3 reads TGTGCCAGCAGCCGCCGGAACTTTACTAGGTCATCGAACAATGAGCAGTTCTTC.

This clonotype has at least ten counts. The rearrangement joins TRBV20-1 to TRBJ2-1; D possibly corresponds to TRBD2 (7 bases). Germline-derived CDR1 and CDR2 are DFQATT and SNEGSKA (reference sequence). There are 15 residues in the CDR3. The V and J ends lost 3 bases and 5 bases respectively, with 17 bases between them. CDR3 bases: TGCAGTGCTAGGAGGGGGGGCAGGGGCAACAATGAGCAGTTCTTC. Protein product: CSARRGGRGNNEQFF.

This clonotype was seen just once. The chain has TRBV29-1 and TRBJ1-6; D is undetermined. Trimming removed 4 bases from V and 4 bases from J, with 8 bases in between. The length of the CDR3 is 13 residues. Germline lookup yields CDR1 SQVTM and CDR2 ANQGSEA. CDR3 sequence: CSVAKGYNSPLHF. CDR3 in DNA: TGCAGCGTTGCGAAGGGATATAATTCACCCCTCCACTTT.